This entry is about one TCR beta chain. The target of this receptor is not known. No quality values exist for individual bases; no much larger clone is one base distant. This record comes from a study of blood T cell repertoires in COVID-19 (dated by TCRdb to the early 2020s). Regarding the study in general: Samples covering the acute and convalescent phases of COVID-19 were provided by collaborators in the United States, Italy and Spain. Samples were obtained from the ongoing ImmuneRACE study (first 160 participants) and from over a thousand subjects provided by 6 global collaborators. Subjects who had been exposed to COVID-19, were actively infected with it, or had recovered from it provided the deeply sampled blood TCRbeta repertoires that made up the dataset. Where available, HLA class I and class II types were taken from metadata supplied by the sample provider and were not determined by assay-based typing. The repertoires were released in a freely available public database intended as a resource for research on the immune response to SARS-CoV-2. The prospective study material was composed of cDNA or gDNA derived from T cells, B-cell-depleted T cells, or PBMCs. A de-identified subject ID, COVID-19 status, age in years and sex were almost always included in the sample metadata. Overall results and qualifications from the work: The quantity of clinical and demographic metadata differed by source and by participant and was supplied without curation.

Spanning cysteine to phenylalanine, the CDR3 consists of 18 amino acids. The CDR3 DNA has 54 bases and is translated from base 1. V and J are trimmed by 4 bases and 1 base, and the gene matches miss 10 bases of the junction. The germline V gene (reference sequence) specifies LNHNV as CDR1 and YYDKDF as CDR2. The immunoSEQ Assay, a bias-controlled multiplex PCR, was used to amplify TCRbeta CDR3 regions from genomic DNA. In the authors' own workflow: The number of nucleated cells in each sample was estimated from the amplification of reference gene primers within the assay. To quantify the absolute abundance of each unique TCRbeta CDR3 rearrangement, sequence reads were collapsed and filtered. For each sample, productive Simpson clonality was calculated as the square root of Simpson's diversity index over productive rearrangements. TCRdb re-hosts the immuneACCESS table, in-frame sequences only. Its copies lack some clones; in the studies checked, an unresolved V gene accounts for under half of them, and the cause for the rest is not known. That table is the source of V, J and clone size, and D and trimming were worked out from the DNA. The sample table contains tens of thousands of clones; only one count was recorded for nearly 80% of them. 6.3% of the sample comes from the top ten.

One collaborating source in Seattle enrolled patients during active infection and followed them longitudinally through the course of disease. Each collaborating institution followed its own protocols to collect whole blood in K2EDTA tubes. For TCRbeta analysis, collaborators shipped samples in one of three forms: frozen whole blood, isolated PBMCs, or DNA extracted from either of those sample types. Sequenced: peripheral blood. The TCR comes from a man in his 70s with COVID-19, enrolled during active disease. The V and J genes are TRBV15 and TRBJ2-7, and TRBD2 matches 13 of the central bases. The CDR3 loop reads CATSTWGGTSGISYEQYF. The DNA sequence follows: TGTGCCACCAGCACCTGGGGCGGGACTAGCGGGATTTCCTACGAGCAGTACTTC.